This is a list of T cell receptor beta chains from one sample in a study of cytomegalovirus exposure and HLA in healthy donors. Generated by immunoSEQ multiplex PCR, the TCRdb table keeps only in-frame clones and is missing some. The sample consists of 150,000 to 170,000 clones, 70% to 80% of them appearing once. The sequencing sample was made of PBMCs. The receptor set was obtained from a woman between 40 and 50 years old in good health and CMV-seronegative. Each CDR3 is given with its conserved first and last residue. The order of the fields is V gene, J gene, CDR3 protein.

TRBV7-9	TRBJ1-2	CASSQRDRDNYGYTF
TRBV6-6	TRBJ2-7	CATTGGAAYEQYF
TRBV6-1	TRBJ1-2	CASRAGLGRNYGYTF
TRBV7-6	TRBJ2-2	CASSLVSGVNTGELFF
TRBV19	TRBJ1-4	CASSRRGAKPATNEKLFF
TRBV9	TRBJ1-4	CASSSQGTGREKLFF
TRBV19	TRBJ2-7	CASSSGALRAEQYF
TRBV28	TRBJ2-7	CASSPNTEGSHEQYF
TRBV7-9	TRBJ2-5	CASSHPTSGILQETQYF
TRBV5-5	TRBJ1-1	CASSSRTDRETEAFF
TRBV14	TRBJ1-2	CASSPLSGRDRGYGYTF
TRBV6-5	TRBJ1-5	CASRHRGGNQPQHF
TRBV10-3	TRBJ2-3	CATLRDNTDTQYF
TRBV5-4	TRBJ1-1	CASSWGQRTVGTEAFF
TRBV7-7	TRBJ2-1	CASSPSEKNEQFF
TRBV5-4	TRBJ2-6	CASSFRDSGANVLTF
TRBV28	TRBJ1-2	CASSLEGRTHGYTF
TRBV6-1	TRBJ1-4	CASSGQKRDPRGFF
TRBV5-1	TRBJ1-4	CASSLDTGATNEKLFF
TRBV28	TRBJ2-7	CASSSPGQPPYEQYF
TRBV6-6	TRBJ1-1	CASTDRTGGYTEAFF
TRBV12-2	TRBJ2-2	CASRFRRGGGELFF
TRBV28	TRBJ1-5	CASSPPYQPQHF
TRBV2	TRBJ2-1	CASNGPAGEQFF
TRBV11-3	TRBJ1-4	CASSLGQGDEKLFF
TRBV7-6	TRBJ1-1	CASSLEGRVGTEAFF
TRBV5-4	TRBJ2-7	CAFLAGGPSRAYEQYF
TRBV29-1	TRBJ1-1	CSVDRVDTEAFF
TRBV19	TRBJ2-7	CASSILRGYEQYF
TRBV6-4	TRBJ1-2	CASSDVLPGQEMTYGYTF
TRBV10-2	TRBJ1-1	CASSEQGASLNTEAFF
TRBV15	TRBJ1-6	CATSRDRDRSSPLHF
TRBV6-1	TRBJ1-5	CASSDGTGKAQPQHF